Presented here are 28 T cell receptor beta chains from one specimen sequenced in a study of control samples from healthy donors and cancer patients. The data were produced by immunoSEQ multiplex PCR, yet TCRdb's version contains in-frame clones alone and is incomplete. The top ten clones hold approximately 7% of a sample with 98,000 or so clones, roughly 79% of them seen once. The specimen was blood. The origin of the receptors is a young man in good health.

The J gene is TRBJ2-2, the V gene TRBV19; weak D call: TRBD2 (7 bases). CDR3 length equals 15 residues. V gave up 3 bases and J gave up 1 base, with 9 bases separating them. In germline, CDR1 is LNHDA, CDR2 SQIVND (reference sequence). CDR3: CASSMRGQNTGELFF. As DNA, the CDR3 is TGTGCCAGTAGTATGCGGGGGCAGAACACCGGGGAGCTGTTTTTT.

The chain couples TRBV2 to TRBJ2-7; TRBD2 agrees at 11 bases. Germline V gene sequence: CDR1 SNHLY, CDR2 FYNNEI. Germline trimming cut 6 bases from V and 2 bases from J; bases unmatched to any gene: 6. This CDR3 has 15 residues. CDR3 coding DNA: TGTGCCAGCAGCCCAACTAGCGGGGGAACCTACGAGCAGTACTTC. It specifies CASSPTSGGTYEQYF.

The chain recombines TRBV6-5 with TRBJ1-6; D is ambiguous. Germline loops: CDR1 MNHEY, CDR2 SVGAGI. This CDR3 has 15 amino acids. Between the trimmed V and J ends, which lost 0 bases and 7 bases, there was a span of 10 bases. DNA for the CDR3: TGTGCCAGCAGTTACTCGCTACGTAGGAATTCACCCCTCCACTTT. Its translation: CASSYSLRRNSPLHF.

A few counts support this clone. J is TRBJ2-7 and V is TRBV5-5, with 13 bases matching TRBD2. V was clipped by 1 base and J by 2 bases; unmatched bases: 9. Germline V gene data show CDR1 as SGHKS and CDR2 as YYEKEE (reference sequence). This CDR3 has 18 residues. CDR3 region: CASSLRTGLAGNPYEQYV. CDR3 DNA: TGTGCCAGCAGCTTGAGAACGGGACTAGCGGGGAATCCCTACGAGCAGTACGTC.

Only a few counts were recorded for this clone. V is TRBV11-2 and J is TRBJ1-4; no reliable D call. The CDR3 has 16 residues. CDR1 and CDR2 from the germline V gene are SGHAT and FQNNGV. With 1 base removed from V and 8 bases from J, the gap between germline ends came to 17 bases. This chain's CDR3 is CASSLGTREVKEKLFF. CDR3 sequence (DNA): TGTGCCAGCAGCTTAGGCACACGGGAGGTGAAAGAAAAACTGTTTTTT. Using reference TRBV11-2 and TRBJ1-4 for the parts outside the CDR3, the full variable domain is EAGVAQSPRYKIIEKRQSVAFWCNPISGHATLYWYQQILGQGPKLLIQFQNNGVVDDSQLPKDRFSAERLKGVDSTLKIQPAKLEDSAVYLCASSLGTREVKEKLFFGSGTQLSVL.

The chain is built from TRBV4-1 and TRBJ1-1, with a tentative D call TRBD1 (5 bases). Per the germline V gene, CDR1 is MGHRA and CDR2 is YSYEKL. Deletions cut 3 bases from V and 5 bases from J, with 10 bases between. CDR3 size: 13 residues. DNA for the CDR3: TGCGCCAGCAGCCACCGTGGGGGGACTGAAGCTTTCTTT. Protein: CASSHRGGTEAFF.

This chain uses TRBV4-1 with TRBJ2-3; 7 nucleotides align to TRBD1. Germline assignment: CDR1 MGHRA and CDR2 YSYEKL. V gave up 4 bases and J gave up 2 bases; unmatched junction bases: 3. The CDR3 consists of 14 residues. The CDR3 DNA reads as TGCGCCAGCAGCCGACAGGGTATCACAGATACGCAGTATTTT. Protein: CASSRQGITDTQYF.

The V call is TRBV7-9, the J call TRBJ2-5; TRBD1 aligns across 11 bases. CDR3 size: 15 residues. J lost 1 base, V lost 5 bases, and 3 bases had no gene match. From germline, CDR1 is SEHNR and CDR2 FQNEAQ (reference sequence). The CDR3 region is CASSRTGGFQETQYF. CDR3 nucleotide sequence: TGTGCCAGCAGCCGGACAGGGGGCTTCCAAGAGACCCAGTACTTC.

The J gene is TRBJ2-1, the V gene TRBV7-2; no reliable D call. The V end lost 5 bases, the J end lost 6 bases, and 8 bases lay between the germline ends. This CDR3 has 12 residues. Germline CDR1 SGHTA, CDR2 FQGNSA. The CDR3 DNA follows: TGTGCCAGCAGCCCTAATACCAATGAGCAGTTCTTC. Translated: CASSPNTNEQFF.

This clone was detected only once. This chain links TRBV28 with TRBJ1-4; D gene ambiguous. The CDR3 extends over 12 amino acids. V was clipped by 2 bases and J by 11 bases, with 9 bases between them. Germline V CDR1 and CDR2: MDHEN, SYDVKM. CDR3 protein: CASSLMFGKLFF. The DNA of the CDR3 is TGTGCCAGCAGTTTAATGTTTGGGAAACTGTTTTTT.

V is TRBV11-3 and J is TRBJ2-1, with 8 positions matching TRBD2. J gave up 6 bases and V 2 bases, and 6 bases lay outside the gene matches. The length of the CDR3 is 15 residues. The germline CDR1 and CDR2 sequences are SGHNT and YENEEA. The CDR3 loop is CASSLSGGMSNEQFF. The CDR3 DNA follows: TGTGCCAGCAGCTTAAGCGGGGGAATGAGCAATGAGCAGTTCTTC.

The chain is built from TRBV5-1 and TRBJ1-6; 9 bases are a match to TRBD1. Germline CDR1 reads SGHRS; CDR2 reads YFSETQ. Trimming cost V 4 bases and J 5 bases; bases outside gene matches: 7. CDR3 size: 16 residues. CDR3 DNA sequence: TGCGCCAGCAGCGATAAAAGACAGGGGGATAATTCACCCCTCCACTTT. This codes for CASSDKRQGDNSPLHF.

The rearrangement uses TRBV19 and TRBJ1-1; D gene unclear. V was cut by 7 bases and J by 1 base, with 13 bases left in between. Germline CDR1 and CDR2: LNHDA and SQIVND (reference sequence). The CDR3 is 14 residues long. DNA of the CDR3: TGTGCCAGTACTTCAACCCGGGGGAACACTGAAGCTTTCTTT. Translating gives CASTSTRGNTEAFF.

This chain joins TRBV20-1 and TRBJ2-2; tentatively, D is TRBD2 (5 bases). The germline gives CDR1 DFQATT, CDR2 SNEGSKA (reference sequence). V was clipped by 3 bases and J by 3 bases, with 11 bases between them. The CDR3 spans 14 residues. CDR3 sequence reads: CSASLHGDTGELFF. The DNA of the CDR3 is TGCAGTGCTAGTCTGCACGGGGACACCGGGGAGCTGTTTTTT.

The chain combines TRBV7-9 with TRBJ1-2; TRBD1 aligns across 9 bases. The CDR3 consists of 13 residues. The V and J ends lost 6 bases and 7 bases, in that order; junction bases with no gene match: 6. Germline V CDR1 and CDR2: SEHNR, FQNEAQ (reference sequence). The CDR3 DNA is TGTGCCAGCAGGGACAGGGGATTAGGTGGCTACACCTTC. The encoded protein is CASRDRGLGGYTF.

The chain links TRBV20-1 to TRBJ2-4; no clear D gene. Trimming shortened V by 3 bases and J by 5 bases, and 17 bases separated the two germline ends. CDR1 DFQATT and CDR2 SNEGSKA come from the germline V gene (reference sequence). The CDR3 totals 15 residues. CDR3 residues: CSASPLMGPENIQYF. In DNA form, the CDR3 reads TGCAGTGCTAGTCCCTTGATGGGCCCTGAAAACATTCAGTACTTC.

The chain recombines TRBV5-1 with TRBJ2-5; 7 bases are shared with TRBD1. The length of the CDR3 is 13 residues. V lost 5 bases, J lost 3 bases, and 4 bases stayed unmatched. Germline CDR1 reads SGHRS; CDR2 reads YFSETQ. This chain's CDR3 is CASRPGTEETQYF. The CDR3, as DNA: TGCGCCAGCAGACCCGGGACAGAAGAGACCCAGTACTTC.

CDR3 DNA sequence: TGTGCCAGCAGCCACTATACAGAGCGCCAAGAGACCCAGTACTTC. Translating it yields CASSHYTERQETQYF. J is TRBJ2-5 and V is TRBV6-2 or TRBV6-3; D remains unclear. Trimming took off 6 bases at V and 1 base at J, with 15 bases between the two ends. The V gene's germline CDR1 is MNHEY and CDR2 SVGEGT. The CDR3 is made up of 15 amino acids.

There are a few counts of this clone. The DNA of the CDR3 is TGTGCCAGCAGCTCCACAGGACTGAGTAATGAAAAACTGTTTTTT. Protein product: CASSSTGLSNEKLFF. This rearrangement joins TRBV7-2 to TRBJ1-4, with D perhaps TRBD1 (5 bases). This CDR3 region has 15 residues. CDR1 is SGHTA and CDR2 is FQGNSA in the germline V gene. V gave up 4 bases and J gave up 4 bases, with 13 bases separating them. Full variable domain (rest looked up from reference TRBV7-2 and TRBJ1-4): GAGVSQSPSNKVTEKGKDVELRCDPISGHTALYWYRQSLGQGLEFLIYFQGNSAPDKSGLPSDRFSAERTGGSVSTLTIQRTQQEDSAVYLCASSSTGLSNEKLFFGSGTQLSVL.

V is TRBV7-2 and J is TRBJ1-5; D perhaps matches TRBD1 (5 bases). The V end lost 2 bases, the J end lost 4 bases, and 12 bases lay between the germline ends. The CDR3 is 15 residues long. CDR1 and CDR2 from the germline V gene are SGHTA and FQGNSA. The CDR3 is CASSLRPGINQPQHF. The CDR3 coding sequence is TGTGCCAGCAGCTTACGGCCAGGGATTAATCAGCCCCAGCATTTT.

The chain recombines TRBV19 with TRBJ1-5; D gene ambiguous. CDR1 is LNHDA and CDR2 is SQIVND in the germline V gene (reference sequence). The CDR3 spans 12 residues. The V end lost 0 bases, the J end lost 4 bases, and 1 base lay between the germline ends. The CDR3 loop is CASSIENQPQHF. CDR3 sequence (DNA): TGTGCCAGTAGTATAGAAAATCAGCCCCAGCATTTT.

This clone was recorded once. The same CDR3 can be traced to other DNA sequences in this sample. The genes are TRBV6-5 and TRBJ2-1; either TRBD1 or TRBD2 may fit D (5 bases each). Germline loops: CDR1 MNHEY, CDR2 SVGAGI. The ends were cut back, 6 bases at V and 0 bases at J, with 9 bases in the middle. The CDR3 loop spans 14 amino acids. The CDR3 loop is CASSPGTSYNEQFF. CDR3 sequence (DNA): TGTGCCAGCAGCCCCGGGACCTCCTACAATGAGCAGTTCTTC.

The chain couples TRBV24-1 to TRBJ2-7, with D possibly matching TRBD2 (5 bases). V gave up 5 bases and J gave up 6 bases, with 19 bases separating them. The CDR3 is 15 residues long. Germline V gene data show CDR1 as KGHDR and CDR2 as SFDVKD. The CDR3 DNA reads TGTGCCACCAGTGGAATACTACCGGGCGGGTCCGAGCAGTACGTC. It is translated as CATSGILPGGSEQYV.

The V and J genes are TRBV19 and TRBJ2-7; D possibly corresponds to TRBD2 (7 bases). Trimming took off 5 bases at V and 5 bases at J, with 13 bases between the two ends. Germline V CDR1 and CDR2: LNHDA, SQIVND (reference sequence). The CDR3 has 13 residues. CDR3 in amino acids: CASSGGAGHEQYF. The CDR3 DNA reads as TGTGCCAGTAGTGGGGGGGCTGGGCACGAGCAGTACTTC.

This chain joins TRBV5-6 and TRBJ1-1; D unresolved. The length of the CDR3 is 15 residues. Germline loops: CDR1 SGHDT, CDR2 YYEEEE. With 5 bases removed from V and 1 base from J, the gap between germline ends came to 15 bases. The CDR3 is CASSYLRVTNTEAFF. The CDR3 DNA reads as TGTGCCAGCAGTTATCTCAGAGTGACGAACACTGAAGCTTTCTTT.

The J gene is TRBJ2-2, the V gene TRBV5-4; D uncertain. V lost 0 bases to trimming and J lost 7 bases, with 4 bases between them. The CDR3 is 12 amino acids. CDR1 and CDR2 from the germline V gene are SGHNT and YYREEE (reference sequence). CDR3 coding DNA: TGTGCCAGCAGCTTGGTGGACGGGGAGCTGTTTTTT. Residues: CASSLVDGELFF.

The chain combines TRBV7-2 with TRBJ1-2; unclear D gene. Germline V gives CDR1 SGHTA, CDR2 FQGNSA. The CDR3 covers 15 residues. V gave up 3 bases and J gave up 8 bases, with 19 bases separating them. CDR3 DNA sequence: TGTGCCAGCAGCTTTTATGGGGTACGGGGAGGCGGCTACACCTTC. Its translation is CASSFYGVRGGGYTF.

The rearrangement links TRBV11-3 to TRBJ1-1, with D possibly TRBD1 on 5 matching bases. The V end lost 5 bases, the J end lost 1 base, and 14 bases lay between the germline ends. The germline V gene encodes CDR1 SGHNT and CDR2 YENEEA. CDR3 length: 15 amino acids. As DNA, the CDR3 is TGTGCCAGCAGCCCCACGGGGCGGCCGAACACTGAAGCTTTCTTT. This gives the protein CASSPTGRPNTEAFF.